Below, 10 T cell receptor beta chains from the same sample are listed, as sequenced in a study of radiation and T cells in renal cell carcinoma. The time point was: blood 2 weeks post-SBRT. Treatment meaning: 15 Gy SBRT to primary tumor, nephrectomy 4 weeks later. Produced via immunoSEQ multiplex PCR; TCRdb's table is partial and in-frame only. In the table there are 150,000 to 160,000 clones, roughly 90% of which are singletons. The sample was blood, taken from a patient whose treatment included radiotherapy and nephrectomy. These receptors were taken from a woman aged 45-65 years with renal cell carcinoma.

This chain links TRBV10-3 with TRBJ1-3; D perhaps matches TRBD1 (6 bases). The V gene's germline CDR1 is ENHRY and CDR2 SYGVKD. V lost 3 bases, J lost 4 bases, and 19 bases lay in between. The CDR3 loop spans 17 amino acids. The CDR3 spells CAISDPRGGRAGNTIYF. The CDR3 DNA reads as TGTGCCATCAGTGATCCCCGGGGGGGCAGGGCCGGAAACACCATATATTTT.

The V and J genes are TRBV30 and TRBJ1-3; no reliable D call. CDR3 size: 15 residues. Germline CDR1 and CDR2: GTSNPN and SVGIG (reference sequence). Trimming took off 1 base at V and 0 bases at J, with 10 bases between the two ends. The CDR3 protein is CAWSDGLYSGNTIYF. The DNA for the CDR3 is TGTGCCTGGAGTGATGGACTGTACTCTGGAAACACCATATATTTT.

The V and J genes are TRBV5-1 and TRBJ2-1; 11 nucleotides match TRBD2. V was pared by 2 bases and J by 6 bases, with 1 base of the junction left unmatched. The CDR3 extends over 14 amino acids. Germline assignment: CDR1 SGHRS and CDR2 YFSETQ. In DNA, the CDR3 is TGCGCCAGCAGCTTCACTAGCGGGGGCAATGAGCAGTTCTTC. This translates into CASSFTSGGNEQFF.

This chain connects TRBV5-4 to TRBJ2-7; D might be TRBD1 (5 bases). Trimming left V 4 bases short and J 9 bases short, with 17 bases between. The CDR3 loop spans 13 amino acids. Germline values: CDR1 SGHNT, CDR2 YYREEE (reference sequence). CDR3 in amino acids: CASSVNTIRVQYF. DNA of the CDR3: TGTGCCAGCAGCGTAAACACGATCAGGGTGCAGTACTTC.

This clone was found once. The chain couples TRBV2 to TRBJ2-2, with a weak D call TRBD2 (6 bases). This CDR3 has 12 amino acids. V lost 4 bases and J 7 bases, leaving 7 bases between the germline ends. Germline CDR1 is SNHLY and CDR2 is FYNNEI. The CDR3 DNA is TGTGCCAGCAGTGGGGGAGGCGGGGAGCTGTTTTTT. Residues: CASSGGGGELFF.

V usage is TRBV2 and J usage is TRBJ2-7; 9 bases map to TRBD1. The V gene's germline CDR1 is SNHLY and CDR2 FYNNEI. This CDR3 is 15 amino acids long. The J segment lost 2 bases and the V segment lost 5 bases, leaving 7 bases of the junction unmatched. CDR3 sequence: CASSLDRGGTYEQYF. The CDR3 DNA follows: TGTGCCAGCAGTTTGGACAGGGGAGGAACCTACGAGCAGTACTTC.

V usage is TRBV7-3 and J usage is TRBJ2-6; the D gene is possibly TRBD2 (5 bases). Trimming took off 2 bases at V and 2 bases at J, with 19 bases between the two ends. The CDR3 sequence is 19 residues long. Germline lookup yields CDR1 SGHTA and CDR2 FQGTGA. CDR3 protein: CASSLYPQGGSAGANVLTF. CDR3 DNA: TGTGCCAGCAGCTTATACCCGCAAGGAGGTAGCGCTGGGGCCAACGTCCTGACTTTC.

The chain combines TRBV9 with TRBJ2-2, with D perhaps TRBD2 (5 bases). The CDR3 length is 15 residues. Germline CDR1 and CDR2: SGDLS and YYNGEE. Trimming took off 0 bases at V and 3 bases at J, with 9 bases between the two ends. CDR3 sequence: CASSVEGSDTGELFF. The CDR3 nucleotides read TGTGCCAGCAGCGTAGAGGGTAGCGACACCGGGGAGCTGTTTTTT.

This chain links TRBV2 with TRBJ2-5; 11 bases are shared with TRBD1. V gave up 7 bases and J gave up 5 bases; unmatched junction bases: 12. The CDR3 has 16 amino acids. Germline CDR1 is SNHLY and CDR2 is FYNNEI. As DNA, the CDR3 is TGTGCCAGCACCCCGGACAGGGGGCGCGATTTGGAGACCCAGTACTTC. Amino acid sequence: CASTPDRGRDLETQYF.

The chain uses TRBV19 and TRBJ2-2; 7 bases agree with TRBD1. V lost 7 bases, J lost 1 base, and 6 bases stayed unmatched. Looked up from germline, CDR1 is LNHDA and CDR2 is SQIVND (reference sequence). The CDR3 consists of 15 residues. The CDR3 loop reads CASITNRGNTGELFF. Here the CDR3 DNA reads TGTGCCAGTATCACCAACAGGGGGAACACCGGGGAGCTGTTTTTT.